These 18 T cell receptor beta chains came from one sample sequenced in a study of CD8 T cells in Susac syndrome. Reverse transcription of roughly 0.5 to 1 ug RNA used random hexamers. Using its own MiXCR run on the immunoSEQ multiplex PCR reads, TCRdb lists one record per CDR3 protein. The sample has 160,000 or so distinct CDR3 sequences, around 94% seen once. The sample comprised CD4+ T cells from PBMCs. The receptors shown here come from a human donor with Susac syndrome.

The rearrangement joins TRBV15 to TRBJ2-5; 11 bases map to TRBD2. The germline V gene has CDR1 LNHNV and CDR2 YYDKDF (reference sequence). V dropped 0 bases and J dropped 5; count of bases not matched to a gene: 5. The length of the CDR3 is 16 residues. The CDR3 bases are TGTGCCACCAGCAGAGATATAGCGGGGGGGCCGGAGACCCAGTACTTC. This translates into CATSRDIAGGPETQYF.

On this clonotype itself: One end of the junction does not line up with germline, which may come from a read error. This chain joins TRBV29-1 and TRBJ1-2, with D perhaps matching TRBD1 (6 bases). Looked up from germline, CDR1 is SQVTM and CDR2 is ANQGSEA. CDR3 length: 13 residues. CDR3 bases: TGCAGCGTTGAACAGAACAGGGAGGAGGTGCGCTACTTC. Residues: CSVEQNREEVRYF.

The rearrangement links TRBV7-4 to TRBJ2-1; TRBD1 matches 10 bases. Germline trimming cut 5 bases from V and 3 bases from J; bases unmatched to any gene: 7. Germline lookup yields CDR1 SGHVT and CDR2 SQSDAQ. The CDR3 has 16 amino acids. CDR3 residues: CASSGRDRGVYNEQFF. CDR3 bases: TGTGCCAGCAGCGGAAGGGACAGGGGAGTCTACAATGAGCAGTTCTTC.

V and J are TRBV3-1 and TRBJ1-5; no definite D call. The CDR3 loop spans 14 amino acids. Looked up from germline, CDR1 is LGHDT and CDR2 is YNNKEL (reference sequence). Trimming took off 0 bases at V and 6 bases at J, with 9 bases between the two ends. CDR3 sequence reads: CASSQEYVGQPQHF. CDR3 bases: TGTGCCAGCAGCCAAGAATACGTAGGTCAGCCCCAGCATTTT.

The rearrangement joins TRBV19 to TRBJ2-1; unclear D gene. The CDR3 covers 13 residues. Per germline, CDR1 LNHDA and CDR2 SQIVND (reference sequence). Trimming cost V 8 bases and J 2 bases, with 10 bases left between them. CDR3 in DNA: TGTGCCAGTGGCCTGGCTGCCTACAATGAGCAGTTCTTC. Translating gives CASGLAAYNEQFF.

V gene TRBV30 combines with J gene TRBJ2-7; perhaps TRBD1 as D (5 bases). The V end was cut by 4 bases, the J end by 5 bases, with 12 bases between. Germline CDR1 and CDR2: GTSNPN and SVGIG (reference sequence). The CDR3 contains 12 residues. DNA of the CDR3: TGTGCCTGGAACGCGACAGACGACGAGCAGTACTTC. Protein product: CAWNATDDEQYF.

This chain joins TRBV6-5 and TRBJ1-2; 8 positions match TRBD1. Germline-derived CDR1 and CDR2 are MNHEY and SVGAGI. The junction had 4 bases not matched to a gene; V was cut back by 3 bases and J by 7 bases. CDR3 size: 13 residues. The CDR3 here is CASSYQGAGGYTF. The CDR3 bases are TGTGCCAGCAGTTATCAGGGGGCAGGTGGCTACACCTTC.

V gene TRBV7-2 combines with J gene TRBJ1-2; weak D call: TRBD1 (6 bases). Looked up from germline, CDR1 is SGHTA and CDR2 is FQGNSA. The CDR3 extends over 13 amino acids. Trimming took 5 bases from V and 8 from J, leaving 15 bases between them. The CDR3 loop is CASSPQGMEGYTF. The CDR3, as DNA: TGTGCCAGCAGCCCCCAGGGGATGGAGGGCTACACCTTC.

The chain links TRBV12-3 or TRBV12-4 to TRBJ1-2, with D unresolved. The CDR3 totals 12 residues. V lost 6 bases, J lost 8 bases, and 13 bases lay in between. CDR3 DNA sequence: TGTGCCAGCAGCTCGGGGTCGGGCGGCTACACCTTC. Protein product: CASSSGSGGYTF.

CDR3 nucleotide sequence: TGCGCCAGCAGCTTGACAGGGTTGGATGGCTACACCTTC. It is translated as CASSLTGLDGYTF. This sequence joins TRBV5-1 and TRBJ1-2; possible D gene TRBD1, 6 bases. Trimming took off 1 base at V and 6 bases at J, with 10 bases between the two ends. The CDR3 is made up of 13 amino acids. From germline, CDR1 is SGHRS and CDR2 YFSETQ.

This rearrangement joins TRBV3-1 to TRBJ1-2, with D possibly being TRBD1 (5 bases). With 1 base removed from V and 8 bases from J, the gap between germline ends came to 17 bases. The CDR3 contains 15 residues. Germline loops: CDR1 LGHDT, CDR2 YNNKEL (reference sequence). This CDR3 reads CASSQGWQGNGGYTF. As DNA, the CDR3 is TGTGCCAGCAGCCAAGGGTGGCAGGGAAATGGAGGCTACACCTTC.

The V call is TRBV2, the J call TRBJ2-7, with TRBD2 matching 9 bases. The germline V gene has CDR1 SNHLY and CDR2 FYNNEI. The CDR3 length is 14 residues. V lost 8 bases and J lost 6; bases outside the gene matches: 11. The CDR3 sequence: CASATTAGGREQYF. The CDR3 DNA sequence: TGTGCCAGCGCTACCACGGCGGGGGGGCGCGAGCAGTACTTC.

The genes are TRBV29-1 and TRBJ2-6, with D unresolved. The germline V and J ends were trimmed by 5 bases and 2 bases, with 10 bases remaining between them. The V gene's germline CDR1 is SQVTM and CDR2 ANQGSEA. The CDR3 sequence is 14 residues long. CDR3 bases: TGCAGCGTTACGTCGGGTACTGGGGCCAACGTCCTGACTTTC. This translates into CSVTSGTGANVLTF.

This chain links TRBV5-6 with TRBJ1-6, with D unclear. This CDR3 has 18 residues. Germline loops: CDR1 SGHDT, CDR2 YYEEEE. V shed 0 bases and J shed 7 bases, with 20 bases lying between them. This chain's CDR3 is CASSLVYDIRASNSPLHF. The CDR3 nucleotides read TGTGCCAGCAGCTTGGTATATGATATCCGGGCCTCGAATTCACCCCTCCACTTT. The variable domain in full, with the rest retrieved from reference TRBV5-6 and TRBJ1-6, is DAGVTQSPTHLIKTRGQQVTLRCSPKSGHDTVSWYQQALGQGPQFIFQYYEEEERQRGNFPDRFSGHQFPNYSSELNVNALLLGDSALYLCASSLVYDIRASNSPLHFGNGTRLTVT.

The rearrangement links TRBV7-9 to TRBJ1-1; 7 positions match TRBD1. Germline lookup yields CDR1 SEHNR and CDR2 FQNEAQ (reference sequence). The ends lost 3 bases at V and 6 bases at J; junction bases unmatched: 7. This CDR3 spans 14 amino acids. The CDR3 region is CASSFETGWAEAFF. The CDR3 DNA is TGTGCCAGCAGCTTCGAGACAGGGTGGGCTGAAGCTTTCTTT.

The genes are TRBV29-1 and TRBJ1-1; 12 bases are a match to TRBD1. Germline V gene sequence: CDR1 SQVTM, CDR2 ANQGSEA. Trimming at V came to 7 bases and at J to 11 bases, leaving 8 bases not matched to a gene. The CDR3 is 12 amino acids. The DNA for the CDR3 is TGCAGCGCCGGGACAGGGGGCGAGGGTGCTTTCTTT. It is translated as CSAGTGGEGAFF.

The V call is TRBV20-1, the J call TRBJ2-6; D perhaps matches TRBD1 (6 bases). The germline V gene has CDR1 DFQATT and CDR2 SNEGSKA (reference sequence). This CDR3 comprises 15 residues. The ends were cut back, 5 bases at V and 1 base at J, with 12 bases in the middle. The CDR3 region has the DNA TGCAGTGCTGATAAACAGGGTTCTGGGGCCAACGTCCTGACTTTC. As protein: CSADKQGSGANVLTF.

The table lists this clonotype with a count of one. The V gene is TRBV6-4, the J gene TRBJ2-5; 10 bases line up with TRBD2. V was clipped by 7 bases and J by 8 bases; unmatched bases: 16. CDR1 is MRHNA and CDR2 is SNTAGT in the germline V gene. This CDR3 is 16 amino acids long. The CDR3 nucleotides read TGTGCCAGCACCCAAGCGGGGGGGCCGCCTCCCGTTACCCAGTACTTC. This codes for CASTQAGGPPPVTQYF.